The rows below give T cell receptor beta chains drawn from one sample of a study of CD8+CD57+ T cells in acquired aplastic anemia. TCRdb re-called the reads with MiXCR, one entry per CDR3 protein. The sample has 150,000 to 200,000 distinct CDR3 sequences; around 48% are singletons. Sequencing was done on a sample of sorted CD4+, CD8+, or CD8+CD57+ T cells (not recorded which) from PBMCs. The receptors shown here come from a human donor with aplastic anemia. CDR3s include the opening cysteine and the closing phenylalanine or tryptophan. D genes are given only for firm matches. Not every row has a clone size; where given, it reads once, few, many or a size class.

>.|TRBD1|TRBV20-1|TRBJ1-5
CSAKQGTQPQHF
TGCAGTGCCAAACAGGGGACTCAGCCCCAGCATTTT
>.|TRBD1|TRBV7-9|TRBJ1-6
CASSAETGDDSPLHF
TGTGCCAGCAGCGCGGAGACAGGGGATGATTCACCCCTCCACTTT
>.|.|TRBV29-1|TRBJ2-1
CSVAGTVNYNEQFF
TGCAGCGTTGCCGGGACGGTTAACTACAATGAGCAGTTCTTC
>many|.|TRBV5-1|TRBJ1-6
CASSLEGRVRSPLHF
TGCGCCAGCAGCTTGGAGGGCAGGGTACGTTCACCCCTCCACTTT
>.|.|TRBV27|TRBJ2-7
CASRTTGSRQEQYF
TGTGCCAGCAGGACCACCGGGAGCCGGCAAGAGCAGTACTTC
>.|.|TRBV6-1|TRBJ2-7
CASSKTVIDSGQYF
TGTGCCAGCAGTAAGACAGTGATTGATTCTGGGCAGTACTTC
>.|TRBD2|TRBV6-5|TRBJ2-7
CASSYSAGIPYEQYF
TGTGCCAGCAGTTACTCAGCGGGAATCCCCTACGAGCAGTACTTC
>.|.|TRBV9|TRBJ2-5
CASSVGGTAQETQYF
TGTGCCAGCAGCGTGGGGGGGACAGCGCAAGAGACCCAGTACTTC
>.|.|TRBV7-2|TRBJ1-6
CASSRQNSPLHF
TGTGCCAGCAGCCGACAGAATTCACCCCTCCACTTT
>many|.|TRBV12-3/TRBV12-4|TRBJ2-7
CASSFGQGGSYEQYF
TGTGCCAGCAGTTTCGGGCAGGGGGGCTCCTACGAGCAGTACTTC
>once|.|TRBV20-1|TRBJ1-2
CSASLGQNYGYTF
TGCAGTGCTAGCCTCGGACAGAACTATGGCTACACCTTC
>.|.|TRBV20-1|TRBJ2-7
CSARATVYEQYF
TGCAGTGCCCGGGCTACGGTCTACGAGCAGTACTTC
>many|TRBD1|TRBV5-1|TRBJ1-1
CASSFFGTGGGAGEAFF
TGCGCCAGCAGCTTTTTCGGGACAGGGGGCGGTGCGGGTGAAGCTTTCTTT
>few|TRBD2|TRBV2|TRBJ2-7
CASSETLAGAGQYF
TGTGCCAGCAGTGAAACGTTAGCGGGAGCGGGGCAGTACTTC
>.|TRBD1|TRBV20-1|TRBJ1-6
CSARDVDRASPLHF
TGCAGTGCTAGAGATGTGGACAGGGCTTCACCCCTCCACTTT
>.|.|TRBV2|TRBJ2-3
CAFGPGQVVGTQYF
.
>few|TRBD1|TRBV2|TRBJ2-3
CASSYAGTGGTDTQYF
TGTGCCAGCAGTTACGCCGGGACAGGGGGCACAGATACGCAGTATTTT
>few|.|TRBV5-1|TRBJ1-4
CASRFQIGLTNEKLFF
TGCGCCAGCAGGTTTCAGATTGGGCTGACTAATGAAAAACTGTTTTTT
>.|.|TRBV5-1|TRBJ2-5
CASSPAYQETQYF
TGCGCCAGCAGCCCAGCCTACCAAGAGACCCAGTACTTC
>.|.|TRBV2|TRBJ1-1
CASSEGAYENTEAFF
TGTGCCAGCAGTGAAGGGGCATATGAGAACACTGAAGCTTTCTTT
>.|TRBD1|TRBV4-1|TRBJ1-2
CASSQDTGVNYGYTF
TGCGCCAGCAGCCAAGACACAGGGGTTAACTATGGCTACACCTTC
>.|.|TRBV15|TRBJ1-6
CATSRGDLFNSPLHF
TGTGCCACCAGCAGGGGGGACCTATTTAATTCACCCCTCCACTTT
>.|.|TRBV20-1|TRBJ1-1
CSARDRGFEAFF
TGCAGTGCTAGAGATCGGGGGTTTGAAGCTTTCTTT
>once|.|TRBV2|TRBJ1-2
CAISEPSRDGYTF
TGTGCCATCAGTGAGCCTTCAAGGGATGGCTACACCTTC
>.|TRBD2|TRBV6-1|TRBJ2-3
CASSPGTSGGTDTHYF
TGTGCCAGCAGTCCCGGGACTAGCGGGGGCACAGATACGCATTATTTT
>.|.|TRBV3-1|TRBJ1-2
CASSQDGAAGYGYTF
TGTGCCAGCAGCCAAGATGGAGCGGCAGGCTATGGCTACACCTTC
>.|.|TRBV5-1|TRBJ1-2
CASSLSFSYGYTF
TGCGCCAGCAGCTTGTCGTTCAGCTATGGCTACACCTTC
>many|.|TRBV7-2|TRBJ2-7
CASSLERTSSEYF
TGTGCCAGCAGCTTAGAGAGGACCTCCTCGGAGTACTTC
>.|.|TRBV19|TRBJ1-1
CASSIDLAGSTEAFF
TGTGCCAGTAGTATAGATCTAGCGGGGAGCACTGAAGCTTTCTTT
>many|TRBD1|TRBV6-1|TRBJ1-3
CASSAMQGATSGNTIYF
TGTGCCAGCAGTGCGATGCAGGGGGCCACGTCTGGAAACACCATATATTTT
>many|TRBD1|TRBV6-2/TRBV6-3|TRBJ1-1
CASSVLQGAGTEAFF
TGTGCCAGCAGTGTACTTCAGGGGGCGGGGACTGAAGCTTTCTTT